This T cell receptor beta chain originates from a study of shared clonotypes between healthy human individuals. Template for every sorted-subset replicate PCR totaled about 0.2 ug DNA, tens of thousands of T cell genomes. Only in-frame clones appear in the TCRdb table, and some are missing; sequencing was by immunoSEQ multiplex PCR. The data contain some 100,000 clones, 68% of them seen just once; the ten biggest clones take up 24%. This clone was seen a single time. Between the trimmed V and J ends, which lost 4 bases and 4 bases, there was a span of 11 bases. The V gene's germline CDR1 is MNHEY and CDR2 SMNVEV (reference sequence). CDR3 size: 13 residues. CD8 memory fractions consisted of CD45RO+ and CCR7-negative CD45RA+ TemRA cells together.

The rearrangement uses TRBV27 and TRBJ2-7; the D gene is possibly TRBD1 (6 bases). The TCR originated in a woman aged 25 to 45 in good health. Material for sequencing was memory CD8+ T cells sorted from blood. The subset is: CD45RO+ cells pooled with CCR7-negative TemRA cells. The CDR3 region is CASSSTGWYEQYF. The DNA for the CDR3 is TGTGCCAGCAGTTCCACAGGGTGGTACGAGCAGTACTTC.